Below, one T cell receptor beta chain is given with its context. There are 15 residues in the CDR3. V was cut by 6 bases and J by 0 bases, with 12 bases left in between. The germline V gene encodes CDR1 SNHLY and CDR2 FYNNEI. The method was immunoSEQ multiplex PCR; TCRdb's version includes in-frame clones alone and lacks a portion of them. The sample has about 69,000 clones, 94% seen once; the top ten hold around 1.6%. The data derive from a study of T cell clonotyping in hematopoietic cell transplantation. Specimen: peripheral blood mononuclear cells. This clonotype was obtained from a man in his fifties or sixties in good health. Some clones in this sample may be carry-over from other donors' samples. This chain joins TRBV2 and TRBJ1-3; D unresolved. In DNA form, the CDR3 reads TGTGCCAGCAGGGTAGACGGAAACTCTGGAAACACCATATATTTT. Translated, it gives CASRVDGNSGNTIYF.